These 30 T cell receptor beta chains came from one sample sequenced in a study of blood T cell repertoires in COVID-19. Using immunoSEQ multiplex PCR, the repertoire was profiled, and TCRdb retains in-frame clones only, with some absent. The sample consists of roughly 180,000 clones, over 80% of them appearing once. Sequencing input: peripheral blood. The receptors were gathered from a woman in her thirties or forties with COVID-19, enrolled during active disease.

The chain combines TRBV19 with TRBJ2-6; perhaps TRBD2 as D (6 bases). The length of the CDR3 is 18 residues. The germline V gene has CDR1 LNHDA and CDR2 SQIVND (reference sequence). Trimming stripped 5 bases from V and 0 bases from J, with 17 bases between. The CDR3 region has the DNA TGTGCCAGTAGTGCCCGCGGGGCGGGCGGCTCTGGGGCCAACGTCCTGACTTTC. Translating it yields CASSARGAGGSGANVLTF.

The chain has TRBV24-1 and TRBJ1-2, with TRBD1 matching over 9 bases. The germline gives CDR1 KGHDR, CDR2 SFDVKD. The CDR3 runs 15 residues. Trimming removed 1 base from V and 7 bases from J; junction bases left unmatched: 6. CDR3 sequence: CATSDFRDRERGYTF. The CDR3 nucleotides read TGTGCCACCAGTGATTTCCGGGACAGGGAACGTGGCTACACCTTC.

The chain employs TRBV27 and TRBJ1-2; 7 nucleotides align to TRBD1. Trimming removed 6 bases from V and 4 bases from J; junction bases left unmatched: 5. The CDR3 length is 13 residues. The germline gives CDR1 MNHEY, CDR2 SMNVEV (reference sequence). The CDR3 spells CASSLGTAYGYTF. CDR3 bases: TGTGCCAGCAGCCTCGGGACAGCCTATGGCTACACCTTC.

The chain employs TRBV27 and TRBJ2-3; 16 bases are shared with TRBD2. The CDR3 is 16 amino acids. V was clipped by 3 bases and J by 6 bases; unmatched bases: 3. CDR1 MNHEY and CDR2 SMNVEV come from the germline V gene (reference sequence). CDR3 sequence reads: CASSLGLAGGLDTQYF. The CDR3 bases are TGTGCCAGCAGTTTGGGACTAGCGGGGGGGCTGGATACGCAGTATTTT.

A note on this clone: Other DNA sequences in the same sample also yield this CDR3. The chain employs TRBV5-1 and TRBJ1-1; perhaps TRBD1 as D (5 bases). The CDR3 spans 13 residues. Looked up from germline, CDR1 is SGHRS and CDR2 is YFSETQ. Trimming took 4 bases from V and 1 from J, leaving 8 bases between them. The CDR3 sequence: CASSRDRNTEAFF. The DNA for the CDR3 is TGCGCCAGCAGCCGCGACAGGAACACTGAAGCTTTCTTT.

The gene calls are TRBV27 and TRBJ1-6; 9 nucleotides align to TRBD1. This CDR3 region has 15 residues. In germline, CDR1 is MNHEY, CDR2 SMNVEV (reference sequence). After removal of 7 bases from V and 6 bases from J, the junction contained 7 bases not matched to a gene. The CDR3, as DNA: TGTGCCAGCAATAAGGGGGGACAGGGTAATTCACCCCTCCACTTT. Encoded protein: CASNKGGQGNSPLHF.

This chain links TRBV19 with TRBJ2-7, with 9 bases that match TRBD1. V shed 4 bases and J 0 bases; nucleotides not matched to a gene: 1. Per germline, CDR1 LNHDA and CDR2 SQIVND (reference sequence). This CDR3 is built from 14 residues. The CDR3: CASSRDRVSYEQYF. In nucleotides, the CDR3 is TGTGCCAGTAGTAGGGACAGGGTCTCCTACGAGCAGTACTTC.

The chain has TRBV6-5 and TRBJ2-7; tentative D call: TRBD1 (5 bases). Germline V lookup: CDR1 MNHEY, CDR2 SVGAGI. This CDR3 is built from 13 residues. V dropped 4 bases and J dropped 1 base, with 8 bases sitting between them. CDR3 amino acids: CASSFQGSYEQYF. CDR3 sequence (DNA): TGTGCCAGCAGTTTTCAGGGATCCTACGAGCAGTACTTC.

The chain uses TRBV10-1 and TRBJ2-1; the match to TRBD2 covers 8 bases. After removal of 2 bases from V and 8 bases from J, the junction contained 8 bases not matched to a gene. The CDR3 is made up of 15 amino acids. Germline CDR1 is WNHNN and CDR2 is SYGVQD (reference sequence). CDR3 DNA: TGCGCCAGCAGTGAGGGATTGGTTAGCGGGGATGAGCAGTTCTTC. As protein: CASSEGLVSGDEQFF.

The V call is TRBV5-5, the J call TRBJ1-2; a possible D gene is TRBD1 (5 bases). Germline V gene lookup returns CDR1 SGHKS and CDR2 YYEKEE (reference sequence). The CDR3 length is 13 residues. V lost 0 bases to trimming and J lost 8 bases, with 11 bases between them. The CDR3: CASSLGTEGGYTF. CDR3 nucleotide sequence: TGTGCCAGCAGCTTGGGTACGGAGGGGGGCTACACCTTC.

V gene TRBV5-1 combines with J gene TRBJ1-2; the D is unclear. V lost 0 bases to trimming and J lost 6 bases, with 12 bases between them. The CDR3 has 14 residues. Looked up from germline, CDR1 is SGHRS and CDR2 is YFSETQ. The CDR3 spells CASSLARYIDGYTF. CDR3 bases: TGCGCCAGCAGCTTGGCCAGGTACATAGATGGCTACACCTTC.

This clone was seen once. The chain employs TRBV2 and TRBJ2-7; D uncertain. The CDR3 contains 13 residues. In germline, CDR1 is SNHLY, CDR2 FYNNEI. Trimming took off 3 bases at V and 2 bases at J, with 8 bases between the two ends. The chain's CDR3 is CASSESRAYEQYF. CDR3 coding DNA: TGTGCCAGCAGTGAGTCCCGCGCCTACGAGCAGTACTTC.

The chain is built from TRBV7-6 and TRBJ2-1; TRBD2 is a possible D gene (6 bases). This CDR3 spans 13 amino acids. The V and J ends lost 0 bases and 10 bases respectively, with 10 bases between them. The germline gives CDR1 SGHVS, CDR2 FNYEAQ. CDR3 residues: CASSLANREEQFF. The CDR3 bases are TGTGCCAGCAGCTTAGCGAACCGGGAGGAGCAGTTCTTC.

The genes are TRBV24-1 and TRBJ2-5; 8 positions agree with TRBD2. The CDR3 consists of 15 residues. With 1 base clipped from V and 4 bases from J, the junction kept 4 bases outside the gene matches. Germline CDR1 KGHDR, CDR2 SFDVKD. The DNA of the CDR3 is TGTGCCACCAGTGATTTTCGGGGGGGGGCAGAGACCCAGTACTTC. It specifies CATSDFRGGAETQYF.

The chain employs TRBV27 and TRBJ1-2, with 9 bases fitting TRBD1. Trimming cost V 1 base and J 8 bases; bases outside gene matches: 2. This CDR3 has 13 residues. Germline V gene sequence: CDR1 MNHEY, CDR2 SMNVEV (reference sequence). Written as DNA, the CDR3 is TGTGCCAGCAGTTTATGGACAGGGGAAGGCTACACCTTC. Translation gives CASSLWTGEGYTF.

The V gene is TRBV3-1 (or the pseudogene TRBV3-2), the J gene TRBJ1-3, with D maybe TRBD1 (6 bases). The CDR3 is 16 amino acids. Germline values: CDR1 LGHDT, CDR2 YNNKEL (reference sequence). Trimming removed 2 bases at V and 0 bases at J, with 11 bases between. The CDR3 loop reads CASSQRPGVSGNTIYF. Here the CDR3 DNA reads TGTGCCAGCAGCCAAAGGCCAGGGGTCTCTGGAAACACCATATATTTT.

The V and J genes are TRBV19 and TRBJ2-7; 9 positions match TRBD2. The CDR3 sequence is 15 residues long. The V and J ends lost 5 bases and 1 base, in that order; junction bases with no gene match: 6. Germline V CDR1 and CDR2: LNHDA, SQIVND (reference sequence). CDR3 region: CASSRTSETSYEQYF. The CDR3 DNA follows: TGTGCCAGTAGTCGGACTAGCGAGACGTCCTACGAGCAGTACTTC.

This sequence joins TRBV27 and TRBJ1-3, with 8 positions matching TRBD1. Trimming took 7 bases from V and 2 from J; bases not matched to a gene: 13. The CDR3 loop spans 17 amino acids. The germline gives CDR1 MNHEY, CDR2 SMNVEV (reference sequence). CDR3 DNA: TGTGCCAGCACTCTAGGACAGGGAGACGGCGCTGGAAACACCATATATTTT. It translates to CASTLGQGDGAGNTIYF.

In this sample, this clone turned up once. V and J are TRBV21-1 and TRBJ2-2; TRBD2, the D gene given by the table, was not confirmed from the DNA. TRBV21-1 is listed as a pseudogene. The length of the CDR3 is 11 residues. The CDR3 spells CASSLGGQAVF. The CDR3 DNA reads TGTGCCAGCAGCCTCGGGGGGCAGGCGGTTTTT.

The chain couples TRBV18 to TRBJ1-1; a possible D gene is TRBD1 (6 bases). The length of the CDR3 is 14 residues. Trimming shortened V by 3 bases and J by 1 base, and 9 bases separated the two germline ends. The V gene's germline CDR1 is KGHSH and CDR2 LQKENI. In DNA, the CDR3 is TGTGCCAGCTCACCGGACAGCAAGAACACTGAAGCTTTCTTT. Translation: CASSPDSKNTEAFF.

The rearrangement links TRBV12-5 to TRBJ2-2, with 7 bases matching TRBD1. With 7 bases clipped from V and 4 bases from J, the junction kept 3 bases outside the gene matches. The CDR3 spans 13 residues. The germline V gene has CDR1 LGHNT and CDR2 FRNRAP. CDR3 nucleotides: TGTGCTAGTGCCACAGGGGTCACCGGGGAGCTGTTTTTT. This encodes CASATGVTGELFF.

The V and J genes are TRBV5-1 and TRBJ1-5; 8 nucleotides match TRBD1. After removal of 4 bases from V and 0 bases from J, the junction contained 3 bases not matched to a gene. This CDR3 contains 15 residues. In germline, CDR1 is SGHRS, CDR2 YFSETQ. CDR3 sequence reads: CASSEGQDSNQPQHF. The DNA of the CDR3 is TGCGCCAGCAGCGAGGGACAGGATAGCAATCAGCCCCAGCATTTT. Supplemented by reference TRBV5-1 and TRBJ1-5, the full variable domain reads KAGVTQTPRYLIKTRGQQVTLSCSPISGHRSVSWYQQTPGQGLQFLFEYFSETQRNKGNFPGRFSGRQFSNSRSEMNVSTLELGDSALYLCASSEGQDSNQPQHFGDGTRLSIL.

The chain is built from TRBV28 and TRBJ2-7; D is possibly TRBD2 (5 bases). The V end was cut by 1 base, the J end by 4 bases, with 14 bases between. This CDR3 contains 15 residues. The germline V gene has CDR1 MDHEN and CDR2 SYDVKM. The CDR3 sequence is CASSLSEGSGYEQYF. In nucleotides, the CDR3 is TGTGCCAGCAGTTTATCCGAGGGATCGGGTTACGAGCAGTACTTC.

This clone showed up just a few times. The rearrangement links TRBV11-3 to TRBJ2-1; TRBD2 aligns across 7 bases. Germline V gene data show CDR1 as SGHNT and CDR2 as YENEEA. This CDR3 is 15 amino acids long. Trimming at V came to 2 bases and at J to 4 bases, leaving 5 bases not matched to a gene. The CDR3 spells CASSLKRAGYNEQFF. The CDR3 nucleotides are TGTGCCAGCAGCTTAAAACGAGCGGGATACAATGAGCAGTTCTTC.

V is TRBV18 and J is TRBJ1-6, with 8 nucleotides matching TRBD1. This CDR3 is 16 amino acids long. CDR1 is KGHSH and CDR2 is LQKENI in the germline V gene. The V segment lost 3 bases and the J segment 9 bases; nucleotides outside the gene matches: 10. Here the CDR3 DNA reads TGTGCCAGCTCACCCGACAGGGGAGCCATAGGTTCACCCCTCCACTTT. Its protein product is CASSPDRGAIGSPLHF.

This clone was seen just once. The chain employs TRBV28 and TRBJ1-1; 9 bases fit TRBD1. CDR3 length equals 15 residues. V gave up 5 bases and J gave up 11 bases; unmatched junction bases: 15. The germline CDR1 and CDR2 sequences are MDHEN and SYDVKM. The CDR3 reads CASSIPGQGPFLAFF. CDR3 DNA sequence: TGTGCCAGCAGTATTCCGGGACAGGGTCCTTTTTTGGCTTTCTTT.

The rearrangement joins TRBV5-1 to TRBJ2-2; 7 bases line up with TRBD1. This CDR3 is built from 16 residues. Germline assignment: CDR1 SGHRS and CDR2 YFSETQ. With V trimmed by 0 bases and J by 2 bases, 4 bases remained unmatched. The CDR3 DNA follows: TGCGCCAGCAGCTTGGGGGACAGAGGCAACACCGGGGAGCTGTTTTTT. Its protein is CASSLGDRGNTGELFF.

V is TRBV3-1 (or the pseudogene TRBV3-2) and J is TRBJ1-4; unclear D gene. This CDR3 spans 12 amino acids. The germline CDR1 and CDR2 sequences are LGHDT and YNNKEL (reference sequence). With 9 bases removed from V and 1 base from J, the gap between germline ends came to 6 bases. The CDR3 reads CAREGTNEKLFF. The DNA for the CDR3 is TGTGCCAGAGAGGGAACTAATGAAAAACTGTTTTTT.

V is TRBV24-1 and J is TRBJ1-2; D is ambiguous. The CDR3 runs to 15 residues. V gave up 4 bases and J gave up 5 bases, with 16 bases separating them. CDR1 and CDR2 (germline): KGHDR, SFDVKD. In nucleotides, the CDR3 is TGTGCCACCAGTGAAGCGAGGTTCCCAAGTTATGGCTACACCTTC. This translates into CATSEARFPSYGYTF.

This clone was seen a handful of times. The CDR3 reads CASSLFSSYNSPLHF. CDR3 bases: TGCGCCAGCAGCTTGTTTAGCTCCTATAATTCACCCCTCCACTTT. J is TRBJ1-6 and V is TRBV5-1; D is unresolved. This CDR3 comprises 15 residues. Germline CDR1 reads SGHRS; CDR2 reads YFSETQ. V lost 1 base and J 0 bases, leaving 5 bases between the germline ends.